Presented here are 10 T cell receptor beta chains from one specimen sequenced in a study of blood T cells in healthy people across ages. Together with a sample-barcoded 5' primer, a J-beta primer mix was included in a second PCR lasting about 7 to 11 cycles. TCRdb reanalysed the 5' RACE reads using MiXCR and keeps one entry per CDR3 protein. The sample carries about 760,000 distinct CDR3 sequences, approximately 60% recorded once. What was sequenced was blood. These receptors all come from a man in his forties in good health.

The rearrangement joins TRBV20-1 to TRBJ2-6, with D maybe TRBD1 (6 bases). The length of the CDR3 is 16 residues. V lost 1 base and J 2 bases, leaving 12 bases between the germline ends. Looked up from germline, CDR1 is DFQATT and CDR2 is SNEGSKA (reference sequence). In DNA form, the CDR3 reads TGCAGTGCTAGAGCCGCAGGGGCACCTGGGGCCAACGTCCTGACTTTC. Translated, it gives CSARAAGAPGANVLTF.

The genes are TRBV7-8 and TRBJ2-5; unclear D gene. Trimming took 2 bases from V and 4 from J, leaving 20 bases between them. This CDR3 is built from 17 residues. Germline-derived CDR1 and CDR2 are SGHVS and FQNEAQ. CDR3: CASSLTFAALTPETQYF. CDR3 DNA sequence: TGTGCCAGCAGCTTAACTTTCGCGGCGTTAACCCCAGAGACCCAGTACTTC.

This clonotype was counted between two and nine times. The chain links TRBV7-2 to TRBJ1-2, with 7 bases that match TRBD1. The CDR3 length is 16 residues. Germline V gene data show CDR1 as SGHTA and CDR2 as FQGNSA. V shed 5 bases and J 0 bases; nucleotides not matched to a gene: 9. The CDR3 loop is CASSRQGGLSNYGYTF. CDR3 DNA: TGTGCCAGCAGCCGACAGGGTGGACTATCTAACTATGGCTACACCTTC. Full variable domain (rest looked up from reference TRBV7-2 and TRBJ1-2): GAGVSQSPSNKVTEKGKDVELRCDPISGHTALYWYRQSLGQGLEFLIYFQGNSAPDKSGLPSDRFSAERTGGSVSTLTIQRTQQEDSAVYLCASSRQGGLSNYGYTFGSGTRLTVV.

The V gene is TRBV13, the J gene TRBJ2-3, with TRBD2 as a possible D gene (5 bases). Germline values: CDR1 PRHDT, CDR2 FYEKMQ (reference sequence). With 5 bases removed from V and 0 bases from J, the gap between germline ends came to 18 bases. The CDR3 runs 17 residues. The chain's CDR3 is CASSLSRWGDSTDTQYF. The CDR3 nucleotides are TGTGCCAGCAGCCTCTCTCGTTGGGGAGATAGCACAGATACGCAGTATTTT.

The chain combines TRBV10-3 with TRBJ2-3, with TRBD2 matching over 9 bases. The CDR3 totals 18 residues. Trimming at V came to 2 bases and at J to 0 bases, leaving 9 bases not matched to a gene. Germline V gives CDR1 ENHRY, CDR2 SYGVKD. CDR3 protein: CAISENSGGQGSTDTQYF. For the CDR3, the DNA is TGTGCCATCAGTGAGAATAGCGGGGGACAAGGCAGCACAGATACGCAGTATTTT.

This chain links TRBV28 with TRBJ1-2, with no clear D. The CDR3 length is 12 residues. Germline V gene data show CDR1 as MDHEN and CDR2 as SYDVKM. V was shortened by 6 bases and J by 7 bases, with 12 bases between the two germline ends. This CDR3 reads CASSKLPIGYTF. Written as DNA, the CDR3 is TGTGCCAGCAGCAAACTCCCTATTGGCTACACCTTC.

Comments on this clonotype: The junction departs from germline at one end; a sequencing error may be responsible. The chain combines TRBV7-9 with TRBJ1-6; 7 nucleotides match TRBD1. Germline V CDR1 and CDR2: SEHNR, FQNEAQ (reference sequence). The CDR3 spans 14 residues. The CDR3 spells CASSLAQGSSPPHF. The CDR3 DNA follows: TGTGCCAGCAGCTTGGCACAGGGGAGCTCACCCCCCCACTTT.

The rearrangement joins TRBV15 to TRBJ2-5; 7 nucleotides align to TRBD2. The J segment lost 11 bases and the V segment lost 2 bases, leaving 26 bases of the junction unmatched. CDR1 LNHNV and CDR2 YYDKDF come from the germline V gene (reference sequence). CDR3 length: 19 residues. In DNA form, the CDR3 reads TGTGCCACCAGCAGAACGTGGGAAGCGGGAATTGCAGTCGGCAATGAGCAGTACTTC. This encodes CATSRTWEAGIAVGNEQYF.

This chain uses TRBV29-1 with TRBJ2-2, with no clear D. The CDR3 runs 15 residues. V gave up 6 bases and J gave up 0 bases, with 14 bases separating them. Germline CDR1 reads SQVTM; CDR2 reads ANQGSEA. CDR3 amino acids: CSVADGNPNTGELFF. CDR3 nucleotides: TGCAGCGTCGCGGACGGCAATCCGAACACCGGGGAGCTGTTTTTT.

V usage is TRBV6-5 and J usage is TRBJ1-5, with unresolved D. Germline V gene data show CDR1 as MNHEY and CDR2 as SVGAGI. Between the trimmed V and J ends, which lost 6 bases and 0 bases, there was a span of 12 bases. The CDR3 loop spans 15 amino acids. The CDR3 bases are TGTGCCAGCAGGAGGACCGTCTATAGCAATCAGCCCCAGCATTTT. Protein product: CASRRTVYSNQPQHF.